Below, 12 T cell receptor beta chains from the same sample are listed, as sequenced in a study of technical replicates of blood from a few donors (dated 2017 in TCRdb). Library generation was performed with the immunoSEQ multiplex PCR assay. TCRdb obtained this table from immuneACCESS and retained in-frame rearrangements with V and J assigned. These tables miss some clones; where compared with another copy, unresolved V genes account for less than half of the shortfall, and the remainder is unexplained. The sample yields 60,000 to 90,000 clones; 85% to 95% were counted once. Approximately 0.25% of the sample comes from the top ten. The sample consisted of T cells isolated from PBMCs. The origin of the receptors is a human donor in good health.

J is TRBJ1-2 and V is TRBV6-1; D is perhaps TRBD1 (5 bases). The CDR3 has 13 residues. V was pared by 2 bases and J by 5 bases, with 9 bases between. Germline lookup yields CDR1 MNHNS and CDR2 SASEGT. CDR3 coding DNA: TGTGCCAGCAGTGAACGGGCAGGGTATGGCTACACCTTC. It specifies CASSERAGYGYTF.

This sequence joins TRBV7-9 and TRBJ1-5, with 9 nucleotides matching TRBD1. Germline lookup yields CDR1 SEHNR and CDR2 FQNEAQ (reference sequence). The CDR3 loop spans 18 amino acids. Trimming cost V 5 bases and J 4 bases; bases outside gene matches: 15. The CDR3 loop is CASSPQGGTGGRNQPQHF. DNA of the CDR3: TGTGCCAGCAGCCCTCAAGGGGGAACAGGGGGCAGGAATCAGCCCCAGCATTTT.

The V and J genes are TRBV29-1 and TRBJ2-3, with TRBD2 matching over 7 bases. The V and J ends lost 4 bases and 0 bases, in that order; junction bases with no gene match: 7. CDR1 and CDR2 from the germline V gene are SQVTM and ANQGSEA. The CDR3 runs to 15 residues. The CDR3 DNA reads as TGCAGCGTTGGCCGGGGGGAATCTAGCACAGATACGCAGTATTTT. It yields the protein CSVGRGESSTDTQYF.

The CDR3 loop reads CASERTYNEQFF. The CDR3 DNA is TGTGCCAGCGAGCGTACCTACAATGAGCAGTTCTTC. The V and J genes are TRBV6-1 and TRBJ2-1; D is unresolved. CDR1 is MNHNS, CDR2 SASEGT, per germline. V was cut by 8 bases and J by 2 bases, with 7 bases left in between. The CDR3 is made up of 12 amino acids.

This clone appeared once. The V and J genes are TRBV7-9 and TRBJ2-7, with 9 bases identical to TRBD1. In germline, CDR1 is SEHNR, CDR2 FQNEAQ (reference sequence). This CDR3 spans 14 amino acids. V lost 5 bases and J lost 2; bases outside the gene matches: 4. CDR3 in DNA: TGTGCCAGCAGCAGGACAGGGGAGACCTACGAGCAGTACTTC. It translates to CASSRTGETYEQYF.

The chain links TRBV9 to TRBJ2-3, with D possibly TRBD2 on 5 matching bases. This CDR3 has 15 residues. Trimming shortened V by 0 bases and J by 5 bases, and 13 bases separated the two germline ends. Germline V gene lookup returns CDR1 SGDLS and CDR2 YYNGEE. This CDR3 reads CASSVEGRRGDTQYF. The CDR3 DNA follows: TGTGCCAGCAGCGTAGAAGGCCGTCGGGGAGATACGCAGTATTTT.

This rearrangement joins TRBV18 to TRBJ1-5; D is uncertain. This CDR3 spans 17 amino acids. Germline V CDR1 and CDR2: KGHSH, LQKENI. Trimming shortened V by 3 bases and J by 4 bases, and 19 bases separated the two germline ends. The CDR3 nucleotides are TGTGCCAGCTCACCCGAGGGCAGAGGCGGGCATAATCAGCCCCAGCATTTT. It yields the protein CASSPEGRGGHNQPQHF.

The chain recombines TRBV28 with TRBJ1-1; perhaps TRBD1 as D (6 bases). The CDR3 has 15 residues. Germline lookup yields CDR1 MDHEN and CDR2 SYDVKM. V lost 8 bases to trimming and J lost 1 base, with 17 bases between them. The CDR3 DNA sequence: TGTGCCAGCGACAGACCCCCCAGGGGGAACACTGAAGCTTTCTTT. Its protein is CASDRPPRGNTEAFF.

V and J are TRBV28 and TRBJ2-7; weak D call: TRBD1 (5 bases). The CDR3 runs 18 residues. Germline CDR1 and CDR2: MDHEN and SYDVKM. Deletions cut 5 bases from V and 0 bases from J, with 23 bases between. The CDR3: CASSHYLGWGKGSYEQYF. CDR3 nucleotides: TGTGCCAGCAGTCATTATTTAGGTTGGGGCAAGGGCTCCTACGAGCAGTACTTC.

The genes are TRBV7-9 and TRBJ1-1; a possible D gene is TRBD1 (5 bases). Trimming removed 2 bases from V and 6 bases from J, with 19 bases in between. CDR1 and CDR2 from the germline V gene are SEHNR and FQNEAQ (reference sequence). The CDR3 runs 16 residues. DNA for the CDR3: TGTGCCAGCAGCTTAAGTGGTGCGGAAGGGGTGGCTGAAGCTTTCTTT. Protein: CASSLSGAEGVAEAFF. The complete variable domain, with remaining parts taken from reference TRBV7-9 and TRBJ1-1, reads DTGVSQNPRHKITKRGQNVTFRCDPISEHNRLYWYRQTLGQGPEFLTYFQNEAQLEKSRLLSDRFSAERPKGSFSTLEIQRTEQGDSAMYLCASSLSGAEGVAEAFFGQGTRLTVV.

The genes are TRBV2 and TRBJ1-2; D is perhaps TRBD1 (6 bases). The V gene's germline CDR1 is SNHLY and CDR2 FYNNEI. The CDR3 has 14 amino acids. The ends were cut back, 6 bases at V and 6 bases at J, with 17 bases in the middle. CDR3 bases: TGTGCCAGCAGCGTCGTGAGGGGGAGGGATGGCTACACCTTC. Translated, it gives CASSVVRGRDGYTF.

The CDR3 region has the DNA TGTGCCAGTATGCGGGACTGGGGGGACACTGAAGCTTTCTTT. Its translation is CASMRDWGDTEAFF. The V gene is TRBV19, the J gene TRBJ1-1; the D gene is possibly TRBD1 (5 bases). There are 14 residues in the CDR3. Germline V gives CDR1 LNHDA, CDR2 SQIVND (reference sequence). The V gene lost 7 bases and the J gene lost 3 bases, with 15 bases spanning the gap.